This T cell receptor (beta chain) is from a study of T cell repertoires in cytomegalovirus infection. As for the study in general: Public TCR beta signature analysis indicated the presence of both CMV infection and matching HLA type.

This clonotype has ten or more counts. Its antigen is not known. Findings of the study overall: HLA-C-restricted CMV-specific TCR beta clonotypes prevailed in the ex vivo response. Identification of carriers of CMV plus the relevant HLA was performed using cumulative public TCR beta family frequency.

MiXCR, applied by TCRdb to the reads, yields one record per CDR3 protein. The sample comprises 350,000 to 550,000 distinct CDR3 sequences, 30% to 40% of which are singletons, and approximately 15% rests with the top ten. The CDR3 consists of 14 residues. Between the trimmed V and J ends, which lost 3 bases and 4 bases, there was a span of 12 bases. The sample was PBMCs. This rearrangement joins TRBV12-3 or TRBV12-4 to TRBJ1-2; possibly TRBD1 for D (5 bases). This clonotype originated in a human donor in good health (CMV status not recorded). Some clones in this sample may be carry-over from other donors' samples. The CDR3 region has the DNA TGTGCCAGCAGTTTTAGCCAGGGAGGCTATGGCTACACCTTC. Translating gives CASSFSQGGYGYTF.